This entry lists 23 T cell receptor delta chains sequenced from one sample in a study of gamma-delta T cells after stem cell transplantation. TCRdb reapplied CATT to the RT-PCR reads. The sample has about 330 delta-chain clones, 4% to 5% seen once. Source material: gamma-delta T cells. These receptor sequences come from a human donor. It is not recorded whose cells these are; they may come from a transplant donor.

On this clone itself: A read error is the likely source, as a far larger clone sits one nucleotide away. The chain joins TRDV3 to TRDJ1, with D possibly TRDD3 on 6 matching bases. The CDR3 loop spans 20 amino acids. Germline V gives CDR1 TVYSNPD, CDR2 GDNSRS (reference sequence). V dropped 5 bases and J dropped 3 bases, with 37 bases sitting between them. The DNA for the CDR3 is TGTGCCATGAGCTACGATCCTGGGGTCGACGGCGGGGGAAGCTCCGATAAACTCATCTTT. Encoded protein: CAMSYDPGVDGGGSSDKLIF.

This clone was counted a few times. A far more abundant clone sits one base away, making this likely a read error. The chain has TRDV1 and TRDJ1; 12 bases map to TRDD3. Germline CDR1 TSWWSYY, CDR2 QGS. The CDR3 loop spans 19 amino acids. V was pared by 0 bases and J by 7 bases, with 15 bases of the junction left unmatched. The CDR3 protein is CALGELTLPSGGYAVKLIF. DNA of the CDR3: TGTGCTCTTGGGGAACTTACTCTTCCTTCTGGGGGATACGCCGTTAAACTCATCTTT.

For this clone: A far larger clone is one base from this, pointing to a likely read error. This chain uses TRDV1 with TRDJ1; a weak D match, TRDD3 (5 bases). Germline V CDR1 and CDR2: TSWWSYY, QGS. V gave up 4 bases and J gave up 10 bases, with 19 bases separating them. The CDR3 consists of 14 residues. As DNA, the CDR3 is TGTGCTCTTGGGGTTAAGACCAGGGATGCTGGACTCATCTTT. It encodes CALGVKTRDAGLIF.

The chain employs TRDV2 and TRDJ1, with D perhaps matching TRDD3 (6 bases). V dropped 0 bases and J dropped 1 base, with 20 bases sitting between them. Germline CDR1 reads GEAIGNYY; CDR2 reads EKD. The CDR3 has 18 amino acids. The CDR3 loop reads CACDTVPLGPPATDKLIF. CDR3 sequence (DNA): TGTGCCTGTGACACCGTCCCACTGGGTCCCCCGGCCACCGATAAACTCATCTTT.

This clone was seen more than once but under ten times. A far more abundant clone sits one base away, making this likely a read error. Other DNA sequences in the same sample also yield this CDR3. This chain joins TRDV1 and TRDJ1; 12 nucleotides line up with TRDD3. The CDR3 extends over 28 amino acids. CDR1 TSWWSYY and CDR2 QGS come from the germline V gene. Trimming at V came to 4 bases and at J to 2 bases, leaving 41 bases not matched to a gene. CDR3 residues: CALGAAEGVSFLPLPWGIRPSYTDKLIF. The CDR3 nucleotides are TGTGCTCTTGGGGCCGCCGAAGGGGTCTCCTTTTTACCCCTTCCCTGGGGGATACGCCCCTCGTATACCGATAAACTCATCTTT.

This clone occurred a few times. This likely came from a read error, as a far larger clone is one base away. Other DNA sequences in the same sample also yield this CDR3. This chain uses TRDV2 with TRDJ1; D may be TRDD2 (9 bases). The CDR3 spans 23 residues. Germline assignment: CDR1 GEAIGNYY and CDR2 EKD. The CDR3 region has the DNA TGTGCCTGTGACACCTTAAGTCTACCTTCCTACGGAGTTCTGGGGATACATAGCGATAAACTCATCTTC. Translated, it gives CACDTLSLPSYGVLGIHSDKLIF.

This clone showed up just a few times. With a far larger clone one base away, a read error is the likely cause. The chain couples TRDV1 to TRDJ1; D is ambiguous. CDR3 length: 14 amino acids. Per the germline V gene, CDR1 is TSWWSYY and CDR2 is QGS. V was cut by 4 bases and J by 10 bases, with 19 bases left in between. CDR3 sequence reads: CALGVKTRNVGLIF. The CDR3 nucleotides are TGTGCTCTTGGGGTTAAGACCAGGAATGTTGGACTCATCTTT.

This clone occurred a few times. The protein in TCRdb stems from a much larger clone and differs at residue 11 from this DNA's translation, likely a read error; here the protein is translated from the DNA. The chain carries TRDV1 and TRDJ1, with 9 positions matching TRDD3. This CDR3 region has 16 residues. V trimming: 9 bases; J trimming: 7 bases; junction bases outside the gene matches: 18. Germline V gene sequence: CDR1 TSWWSYY, CDR2 QGS. DNA for the CDR3: TGTGCTCTGGGGCTACCACAGCTGGGGGATGCGGGTAAACTCATCTTT. It yields the protein CALGLPQLGDAGKLIF.

This clone turned up a few times. One base separates it from a far larger clone, so it is likely a read error. The chain links TRDV1 to TRDJ1; 13 bases line up with TRDD3. This CDR3 spans 18 amino acids. V was pared by 9 bases and J by 4 bases, with 17 bases of the junction left unmatched. Germline V lookup: CDR1 TSWWSYY, CDR2 QGS. The CDR3 DNA is TGTGCTCTACCACCCCACGGTACTGGGGGATACGGGGTCGATAAACTCATCTTT. Protein sequence: CALPPHGTGGYGVDKLIF.

Only a few counts were recorded for this clone. This likely reflects a read error, since a far larger clone is one base away. This sequence joins TRAV29/DV5 and TRDJ1; 12 positions agree with TRDD3. Germline assignment: CDR1 NSMFDY and CDR2 ISSIKDK. This CDR3 is 18 amino acids long. The V gene end was trimmed by 2 bases and the J gene end by 1 base; junction bases not matched to a gene: 12. CDR3 region: CAASPSSWGIRFTDKLIF. The CDR3 DNA follows: TGTGCAGCAAGTCCTTCTTCCTGGGGGATACGTTTCACCGATAAACTCATCTTT.

This clone was seen a handful of times. With a far larger clone one base away, a read error is the likely cause. The chain employs TRDV1 and TRDJ1, with D possibly TRDD3 on 5 matching bases. V dropped 4 bases and J dropped 13 bases, with 22 bases sitting between them. In germline, CDR1 is TSWWSYY, CDR2 QGS. The CDR3 contains 14 residues. Here the CDR3 DNA reads TGTGCTCTTGGGGTTAAGACCAGGGATGTTGGACCCATCTTT. It is translated as CALGVKTRDVGPIF.

With respect to this clone: A far larger clone is a single base away, which makes a read error likely. CDR3 region: CALGAAEGVSFLPLPWGIRPSHTDKLIF. In DNA form, the CDR3 reads TGTGCTCTTGGGGCCGCCGAAGGGGTCTCCTTTTTACCCCTTCCCTGGGGGATACGCCCCTCGCACACCGATAAACTCATCTTT. This sequence joins TRDV1 and TRDJ1, with TRDD3 matching 12 bases. CDR1 and CDR2 from the germline V gene are TSWWSYY and QGS. After removal of 4 bases from V and 0 bases from J, the junction contained 39 bases not matched to a gene. This CDR3 comprises 28 residues.

Note on this clone: A much bigger clone sits one base away, suggesting this may be a read error. The rearrangement links TRDV1 to TRDJ1, with 10 bases that match TRDD3. The CDR3 runs 19 residues. V lost 1 base to trimming and J lost 4 bases; unmatched junction nucleotides: 15. Germline-derived CDR1 and CDR2 are TSWWSYY and QGS. CDR3 nucleotides: TGTGCTCTTGGGGAACCGCTTATCTTTTCGGGGGATACGTGCGATAAACTCATCTTT. Translated, it gives CALGEPLIFSGDTCDKLIF.

The sample holds a few counts of this clone. This likely traces to a read error, being one base from a far larger clone. Within the sample, other DNA sequences also encode this same CDR3. The CDR3, as DNA: TGTGCTCTTGGGGAACCCTCGGCCTTCCCCTACGGTACTGGGGGATACCCGCGGAGAGTCTCTTCGTACACCGATAAACTCATCTTT. Its protein is CALGEPSAFPYGTGGYPRRVSSYTDKLIF. The V gene is TRDV1, the J gene TRDJ1; 12 bases map to TRDD3. From germline, CDR1 is TSWWSYY and CDR2 QGS. The CDR3 length is 29 residues. V lost 1 base to trimming and J lost 0 bases; unmatched junction nucleotides: 39.

This clone has just a few counts. A single base is all that separates this from a far larger clone, so a read error is likely. The sample carries other DNA sequences with the same CDR3. The chain links TRDV1 to TRDJ1; tentatively, D is TRDD2 or TRDD3 (5 bases each). CDR1 and CDR2 from the germline V gene are TSWWSYY and QGS. The CDR3 covers 23 residues. CDR3 DNA sequence: TGTGCTCTTGGGCCATCTAAAGGCCCGTATCAGTGGGGCCCCTACCCGGTGTCCGATAAGCTCATCTTT. Its protein is CALGPSKGPYQWGPYPVSDKLIF.

Within the sample, this clone is medium-sized. A single base is all that separates this from a far larger clone, so a read error is likely. The chain couples TRDV1 to TRDJ1; D is uncertain. In germline, CDR1 is TSWWSYY, CDR2 QGS. Trimming pared 0 bases from V and 2 bases from J, leaving 16 bases between. The CDR3 is 17 amino acids. The DNA for the CDR3 is TGTGCTCTTGGGGAACTCTCGCGCCACCACCTGACCGATAAACTCATCTTT. It specifies CALGELSRHHLTDKLIF.

This clone was counted between two and nine times. A far larger clone is off by one base, so a read error is likely. The chain couples TRDV1 to TRDJ1; tentatively, D is TRDD3 (9 bases). Germline V gene lookup returns CDR1 TSWWSYY and CDR2 QGS. The V end was cut by 3 bases, the J end by 2 bases, with 40 bases between. This CDR3 region has 24 residues. The CDR3 nucleotides read TGTGCTCTTGGGGACCTTTCTTCCTACTGGCCTATGGAGGGGATACGCATCTGGACCGATAAACTCATCTTT. Residues: CALGDLSSYWPMEGIRIWTDKLIF.

This clone was recorded a few times. The junction departs from germline at one end; a sequencing error may be responsible. The rearrangement joins TRDV1 to TRDJ1, with a weak D call TRDD3 (6 bases). Germline lookup yields CDR1 TSWWSYY and CDR2 QGS. This CDR3 is built from 16 residues. The CDR3: CSGELPRHHLTDKLIF. The CDR3, as DNA: TGCTCTGGGGAACTCCCGCGCCACCACCTGACCGATAAACTCATCTTT.

This clone appeared many times. A far larger clone lies a single base away; this is likely a read error. At the DNA level, this CDR3 is encoded by other sequences in the same sample as well. The V gene is TRDV2, the J gene TRDJ1; weak D call: TRDD2 (9 bases). Germline V gives CDR1 GEAIGNYY, CDR2 EKD. CDR3 length: 23 amino acids. The CDR3 sequence: CACDTLSLPSYGVLGIHSDKLIF. The CDR3 region has the DNA TGTGCCTGCGACACCTTAAGTCTACCTTCCTACGGAGTTCTGGGGATACATAGCGATAAACTCATCTTT.

By frequency in the sample, this clone is large. This sample also contains other DNA sequences that code for the same CDR3. The rearrangement joins TRDV1 to TRDJ1, with 12 bases lining up with TRDD3. Germline CDR1 and CDR2: TSWWSYY and QGS. CDR3 length: 19 amino acids. Trimming took 0 bases from V and 3 from J; bases not matched to a gene: 11. Written as DNA, the CDR3 is TGTGCTCTTGGGGAACTTACTCTTCCTTCTGGGGGATACGCCGATAAACTCATCTTT. It specifies CALGELTLPSGGYADKLIF.

Turning to this clone: A far bigger clonotype differs at one base, so this is likely a read error. The chain links TRDV1 to TRDJ2, with 12 nucleotides matching TRDD3. This CDR3 has 21 amino acids. CDR1 is TSWWSYY and CDR2 is QGS in the germline V gene. CDR3 region: CALGDLSYDWGIPALAAQLFF. The DNA of the CDR3 is TGTGCTCTTGGGGATCTTTCCTACGACTGGGGGATACCAGCTTTGGCAGCACAACTCTTCTTT.

This clone occurred a few times. One base separates it from a far larger clone, so it is likely a read error. This chain connects TRDV1 to TRDJ1; D might be TRDD3 (5 bases). This CDR3 comprises 14 residues. From germline, CDR1 is TSWWSYY and CDR2 QGS. Trimming stripped 4 bases from V and 10 bases from J, with 19 bases between. This CDR3 reads CALGVNTRDVGLIF. CDR3 DNA: TGTGCTCTTGGGGTTAATACCAGGGATGTTGGACTCATCTTT.

By sample share, this clone is large (0.1 to 1%). A far more abundant clone sits one base away, making this likely a read error. The chain couples TRDV1 to TRDJ1, with D unclear. Trimming took 4 bases from V and 2 from J, leaving 20 bases between them. The germline gives CDR1 TSWWSYY, CDR2 QGS. The CDR3 is made up of 17 amino acids. The CDR3 coding sequence is TGTGCTCTTGGGGGACTCCCGCGCCACCACCTGACCGATAAACTCATCTTT. Translated: CALGGLPRHHLTDKLIF.